Presented here are 28 T cell receptor beta chains from one specimen sequenced in a study of T-cell reconstitution after alpha-beta-depleted transplantation in children. A library of TCRbeta sequences, prepared with unique molecular identifiers, was generated. Using its own MiXCR run on the PCR reads, TCRdb lists one record per CDR3 protein. The sample carries a few hundred thousand distinct CDR3 sequences, 11% recorded once. The sequenced sample was PBMCs, obtained before TCRalphabeta/CD19-depleted stem cell transplant. The receptors come from a child under two years old with acute myeloid leukemia, due to receive a stem cell transplant.

At least ten counts were recorded for this clonotype. The chain uses TRBV20-1 and TRBJ1-2, with TRBD1 matching over 7 bases. CDR3 length: 13 residues. Germline V gene lookup returns CDR1 DFQATT and CDR2 SNEGSKA (reference sequence). Unmatched junction bases numbered 2, after V lost 0 bases and J lost 4 bases. CDR3 region: CSARDTGVYGYTF. The CDR3 DNA reads as TGCAGTGCTAGAGATACAGGGGTCTATGGCTACACCTTC.

The V gene is TRBV13, the J gene TRBJ2-5; D not resolved. The CDR3 has 13 amino acids. Trimming removed 2 bases at V and 5 bases at J, with 9 bases between. Germline CDR1 and CDR2: PRHDT and FYEKMQ (reference sequence). As DNA, the CDR3 is TGTGCCAGCAGCTTATCCCCCCCGGAGACCCAGTACTTC. Amino acid sequence: CASSLSPPETQYF.

Ten or more counts support this clonotype. The chain couples TRBV7-8 to TRBJ2-5; TRBD2 matches 10 bases. V shed 0 bases, J shed 4 bases, and the junction held 20 bases outside the gene matches. This CDR3 is built from 21 residues. Looked up from germline, CDR1 is SGHVS and CDR2 is FQNEAQ. CDR3 protein: CASSLARLAGASGWPPETQYF. CDR3 sequence (DNA): TGTGCCAGCAGCTTAGCCCGCCTAGCGGGAGCCTCCGGGTGGCCCCCAGAGACCCAGTACTTC. Filled out from reference TRBV7-8 and TRBJ2-5, the complete variable domain reads GAGVSQSPRYKVAKRGQDVALRCDPISGHVSLFWYQQALGQGPEFLTYFQNEAQLDKSGLPSDRFFAERPEGSVSTLKIQRTQQEDSAVYLCASSLARLAGASGWPPETQYFGPGTRLLVL.

This clonotype was seen a few times. The V call is TRBV5-1, the J call TRBJ1-5; possible D gene TRBD1, 6 bases. The CDR3 extends over 15 amino acids. The V gene's germline CDR1 is SGHRS and CDR2 YFSETQ. Trimming removed 1 base at V and 6 bases at J, with 14 bases between. The chain's CDR3 is CASSLFGGEGQPQHF. CDR3 bases: TGCGCCAGCAGCTTGTTCGGGGGCGAAGGTCAGCCCCAGCATTTT.

This clonotype came up many times. The chain is built from TRBV6-1 and TRBJ1-1; D remains unclear. The CDR3 extends over 14 amino acids. Deletions cut 5 bases from V and 3 bases from J, with 13 bases between. Germline V gene sequence: CDR1 MNHNS, CDR2 SASEGT. CDR3: CASSQGREDTEAFF. Written as DNA, the CDR3 is TGTGCCAGCAGTCAAGGGAGGGAGGACACTGAAGCTTTCTTT.

This clonotype turned up a few times. CDR3 region: CASSPTGAGETQYF. The CDR3 nucleotides read TGTGCCAGCAGCCCCACTGGGGCGGGAGAGACCCAGTACTTC. V and J are TRBV7-2 and TRBJ2-5; D possibly uses TRBD1 or TRBD2 (5 bases each). V was trimmed by 5 bases and J by 4 bases, leaving 14 bases between them. CDR3 length equals 14 residues. Germline V lookup: CDR1 SGHTA, CDR2 FQGNSA.

The sample holds many counts of this clonotype. The rearrangement joins TRBV6-1 to TRBJ2-6; 8 bases fit TRBD1. This CDR3 is built from 16 residues. Germline CDR1 and CDR2: MNHNS and SASEGT. V dropped 6 bases and J dropped 4; count of bases not matched to a gene: 8. The CDR3: CASSLDRVDGANVLTF. The CDR3 DNA is TGTGCCAGCAGCCTGGACAGGGTGGACGGGGCCAACGTCCTGACTTTC.

About this clonotype: This may be a read error: a much more frequent sequence differs by one nucleotide. J is TRBJ1-2 and V is TRBV4-1; D not certain. CDR3 length: 15 amino acids. Germline V gives CDR1 MGHRA, CDR2 YSYEKL. CDR3 nucleotides: TGCGCCAGCAGCCAAGATCATGGTACGGGATATGACTACACCTTC. This sequence encodes CASSQDHGTGYDYTF.

For this clonotype: It may be a read error: a sequence one base away is much more abundant. The chain combines TRBV5-6 with TRBJ2-1, with D unresolved. This CDR3 spans 14 amino acids. From germline, CDR1 is SGHDT and CDR2 YYEEEE. The CDR3 here is CASRGMESYNKQFF. As DNA, the CDR3 is TGTGCCAGCAGGGGAATGGAGAGCTACAATAAGCAGTTCTTC.

The sample holds many counts of this clonotype. V gene TRBV20-1 combines with J gene TRBJ1-5; D is unresolved. This CDR3 contains 11 residues. Looked up from germline, CDR1 is DFQATT and CDR2 is SNEGSKA (reference sequence). V was cut by 4 bases and J by 2 bases, with 3 bases left in between. As DNA, the CDR3 is TGCAGTGCTACCGGCAATCAGCCCCAGCATTTT. Translated: CSATGNQPQHF.

In regard to this clonotype: Being one base from a much bigger clone, this may be a read error. J is TRBJ2-5 and V is TRBV2, with 9 nucleotides matching TRBD2. Germline-derived CDR1 and CDR2 are SNHLY and FYNNEI. The CDR3 length is 14 residues. CDR3 loop: CASTHLTSGETQHF. The DNA for the CDR3 is TGTGCCAGCACGCACCTGACTAGCGGTGAGACCCAGCACTTC.

This sequence joins TRBV18 and TRBJ1-1, with no clear D. Germline loops: CDR1 KGHSH, CDR2 LQKENI. This CDR3 is 14 amino acids long. The germline V and J ends were trimmed by 1 base and 2 bases, with 8 bases remaining between them. DNA for the CDR3: TGTGCCAGCTCACCACAGAGACCCAACACTGAAGCTTTCTTT. Amino acids: CASSPQRPNTEAFF.

This clonotype was recorded at least ten times. This chain links TRBV7-9 with TRBJ1-2; D not resolved. From germline, CDR1 is SEHNR and CDR2 FQNEAQ (reference sequence). The CDR3 is made up of 15 amino acids. Trimming took off 5 bases at V and 2 bases at J, with 15 bases between the two ends. The CDR3 DNA reads as TGTGCCAGCAGCCCTTTAGATTTACAGAACTATGGCTACACCTTC. It specifies CASSPLDLQNYGYTF.

With regard to this clonotype: This may be a read error, as it is one base from a much larger clone. The chain links TRBV5-1 to TRBJ1-1; D remains ambiguous. Trimming stripped 0 bases from V and 0 bases from J, with 9 bases between. In germline, CDR1 is SGHRS, CDR2 YFSETQ. The CDR3 loop spans 15 amino acids. CDR3 protein: CASSLVGIMNTEAFF. CDR3 in DNA: TGCGCCAGCAGCTTGGTTGGGATCATGAACACTGAAGCTTTCTTT.

This clonotype was detected many times. This rearrangement joins TRBV7-8 to TRBJ1-5, with TRBD1 matching over 7 bases. V was pared by 5 bases and J by 7 bases, with 8 bases of the junction left unmatched. The germline gives CDR1 SGHVS, CDR2 FQNEAQ. The CDR3 contains 14 residues. The CDR3 DNA sequence: TGTGCCAGCAGCAACCGACAGGGTGGGCAGCCCCAGCATTTT. This sequence encodes CASSNRQGGQPQHF.

The rearrangement joins TRBV4-1 to TRBJ2-1; 7 bases match TRBD2. Germline CDR1 reads MGHRA; CDR2 reads YSYEKL. The CDR3 length is 12 residues. V shed 3 bases, J shed 7 bases, and the junction held 0 bases outside the gene matches. The CDR3 DNA reads as TGCGCCAGCAGCCATAGCGGGAATGAGCAGTTCTTC. It translates to CASSHSGNEQFF.

This clonotype came up many times. The chain is built from TRBV6-2 or TRBV6-3 and TRBJ1-1; D not certain. Trimming pared 0 bases from V and 1 base from J, leaving 9 bases between. The CDR3 is 15 residues long. CDR1 is MNHEY and CDR2 is SVGEGT in the germline V gene. CDR3 in amino acids: CASSYSPQKNTEAFF. Here the CDR3 DNA reads TGTGCCAGCAGTTACTCTCCCCAGAAGAACACTGAAGCTTTCTTT.

This clonotype was observed at least ten times. The chain is built from TRBV24-1 and TRBJ1-2, with D maybe TRBD1 (5 bases). Germline-derived CDR1 and CDR2 are KGHDR and SFDVKD. With 4 bases removed from V and 5 bases from J, the gap between germline ends came to 13 bases. The CDR3 loop spans 14 amino acids. The CDR3 reads CATSDFGTEYGYTF. In DNA, the CDR3 is TGTGCCACCAGTGACTTCGGGACGGAGTATGGCTACACCTTC.

This clonotype has ten or more counts. The chain links TRBV3-1 to TRBJ2-3; no reliable D call. Germline V CDR1 and CDR2: LGHDT, YNNKEL (reference sequence). The CDR3 is 12 residues long. The V gene lost 1 base and the J gene lost 10 bases, with 9 bases spanning the gap. CDR3 sequence reads: CASSQVQEAQYF. CDR3 in DNA: TGTGCCAGCAGCCAAGTTCAGGAAGCGCAGTATTTT.

This clonotype was counted many times. The chain links TRBV7-7 to TRBJ2-2; 12 bases map to TRBD2. The CDR3 consists of 17 residues. J lost 6 bases, V lost 5 bases, and 10 bases had no gene match. Per germline, CDR1 SSHAT and CDR2 FNYEAQ (reference sequence). DNA for the CDR3: TGTGCCAGCAGCCCCCGGACTAGCGGGATAAAGGCCGGGGAGCTGTTTTTT. Its protein product is CASSPRTSGIKAGELFF.

This clonotype was detected ten times or more. The chain uses TRBV7-6 and TRBJ2-1; D may be TRBD2 (7 bases). The V end lost 4 bases, the J end lost 7 bases, and 14 bases lay between the germline ends. From germline, CDR1 is SGHVS and CDR2 FNYEAQ. This CDR3 has 14 residues. The CDR3: CASSSARGGNEQFF. In nucleotides, the CDR3 is TGTGCCAGCAGCTCGGCTAGGGGGGGGAATGAGCAGTTCTTC.

At least ten counts were recorded for this clonotype. V is TRBV11-2 and J is TRBJ2-7; D gene unclear. The V end was cut by 4 bases, the J end by 3 bases, with 4 bases between. Germline loops: CDR1 SGHAT, CDR2 FQNNGV. CDR3 length: 11 amino acids. Here the CDR3 DNA reads TGTGCCAGCAGCTCAGACTACGAGCAGTACTTC. Amino acids: CASSSDYEQYF.

This sequence joins TRBV5-8 and TRBJ1-2, with a tentative D call TRBD1 (5 bases). There are 15 residues in the CDR3. V was shortened by 4 bases and J by 0 bases, with 13 bases between the two germline ends. Germline V gene lookup returns CDR1 SGHTS and CDR2 YDEGEE. The CDR3 nucleotides are TGTGCCAGCAGCCCGACGGGGCGAACTAACTATGGCTACACCTTC. It yields the protein CASSPTGRTNYGYTF.

Many counts were recorded for this clonotype. The V gene is TRBV6-2 or TRBV6-3, the J gene TRBJ1-1; TRBD1 might be the D (6 bases). The CDR3 length is 14 residues. Germline lookup yields CDR1 MNHEY and CDR2 SVGEGT. V lost 6 bases and J lost 5, with 16 bases in between. Written as DNA, the CDR3 is TGTGCCAGCAGCCAGGTTGGGGGGGCGACTGAAGCTTTCTTT. The encoded protein is CASSQVGGATEAFF.

There are many counts of this clonotype. V usage is TRBV30 and J usage is TRBJ2-2; tentatively, D is TRBD2 (6 bases). CDR1 is GTSNPN and CDR2 is SVGIG in the germline V gene (reference sequence). CDR3 length equals 14 residues. Trimming pared 0 bases from V and 6 bases from J, leaving 11 bases between. CDR3 sequence reads: CAWSVVGGAGELFF. CDR3 DNA: TGTGCCTGGAGTGTAGTAGGCGGGGCCGGGGAGCTGTTTTTT.

This clonotype was observed at least ten times. The genes are TRBV10-3 and TRBJ1-2, with 8 bases matching TRBD1. J gave up 2 bases and V 1 base, and 3 bases lay outside the gene matches. Germline-derived CDR1 and CDR2 are ENHRY and SYGVKD. The CDR3 spans 15 residues. The CDR3 DNA follows: TGTGCCATCAGTGAGTTGTCAGGGGGCAACTATGGCTACACCTTC. This encodes CAISELSGGNYGYTF.

This clonotype came up many times. The chain uses TRBV19 and TRBJ1-5, with 12 nucleotides matching TRBD1. This CDR3 region has 16 residues. After removal of 5 bases from V and 5 bases from J, the junction contained 7 bases not matched to a gene. The germline V gene has CDR1 LNHDA and CDR2 SQIVND (reference sequence). CDR3 sequence (DNA): TGTGCCAGTAGTCCGTATGGGACAGGGGGCCATCAGCCCCAGCATTTT. As protein: CASSPYGTGGHQPQHF.

This clonotype was recorded many times. The rearrangement joins TRBV6-5 to TRBJ2-7; D unresolved. V lost 0 bases and J 0 bases, leaving 18 bases between the germline ends. The CDR3 loop spans 18 amino acids. Germline V gives CDR1 MNHEY, CDR2 SVGAGI. This chain's CDR3 is CASSYSPFRQASSYEQYF. In DNA form, the CDR3 reads TGTGCCAGCAGTTACTCCCCCTTTCGGCAGGCTAGCTCCTACGAGCAGTACTTC.